The source of this TCR beta chain is a study of OX40 agonist ivuxolimab in advanced cancers. About the full investigation: Ivuxolimab, which targeted the costimulatory receptor OX40 (CD134), was an agonistic, fully human IgG2 monoclonal antibody. Of the 52 patients in dose escalation, 19 had hepatocellular carcinoma, some 15 had melanoma, 9 had renal cell carcinoma and 9 had head and neck cancer. Partial responses occurred in three dose-escalation patients: two with cutaneous melanoma and one with hepatocellular carcinoma. A male proportion of around 80% and a mean age of roughly 55 years, ranging from 23 to 79, were recorded for the dose-escalation cohort. The paper describes the monotherapy dose-escalation part (N of about 47 patients) of the phase I trial of ivuxolimab. The purpose of peripheral TCRbeta sequencing was to test whether ivuxolimab changed TCR sequence diversity and led to clonal T-cell expansion. Intravenous ivuxolimab was administered to patients every 2 weeks at six dose levels: 0.01, 0.1, 0.3, 1.5, 3 and 10 mg/kg. Prior anti-PD-1, anti-PD-L1 or anti-CTLA-4 therapy was permitted, and checkpoint inhibitors had been received by less than 45% of dose-escalation patients.

Comments on this clone: Its binding antigen is unknown. No much larger clone is present one base from it, and per-base qualities are unavailable.

Findings and caveats that apply to the study as a whole: After ivuxolimab, expanded clones were on average more numerous among CD8+ T cells than among CD4+ T cells. Antigen specificity was not determined for the clonally expanded peripheral T cells. In the 0.1-3.0 mg/kg groups, partial responders were among the patients with the lowest normalized peripheral clonal expansion, particularly in CD8+ T cells. At doses from 0.1 to 3.0 mg/kg, clonal expansion was seen in both CD4+ and CD8+ blood T cells between baseline and week 6. Low levels of normalized T-cell clonal expansion were also seen in some nonresponding patients.

Genomic DNA was isolated from the sorted cells so that the TCRbeta CDR3 region could be sequenced. The immunoSEQ Assay was used to sequence the TCRbeta CDR3 regions. The clones in this table, taken by TCRdb from immuneACCESS, are in-frame only. Not every clone is retained; where verified, under half of the shortfall comes from an unresolved V gene, and the cause of the rest is unknown. The sample data list approximately 11,000 clones, and 65% to 80% of these were observed just once. More than 15% of the sample is in the top ten clones. Patients with a history of autoimmune disease or receiving systemic immunosuppression were excluded from the trial. Peripheral blood for TCR sequencing was collected from all dose cohorts at baseline, on cycle 4 day 1, and on cycle 7 day 1. The samples were drawn from a first-in-human, open-label, multicenter phase I dose-escalation trial of ivuxolimab. Adults with locally advanced or metastatic head and neck squamous cell, hepatocellular, melanoma or renal cell carcinoma were enrolled in the trial. CD4+ and CD8+ T cells were sorted separately from peripheral blood before TCR sequencing.

V is clipped by 5 bases and J by 4 bases, and the sequence between their germline boundaries is 14 bases long. From the cysteine up to the phenylalanine, the CDR3 has a length of 14 residues. Solely the CDR3 DNA is kept, with 42 bases framed from the first base. Looking up the germline V gene (reference sequence) yields CDR1 LNHDA and CDR2 SQIVND. This receptor chain uses TRBV19 and TRBJ1-1; no D gene can be assigned with confidence. The source is an adult with an advanced solid tumor such as melanoma, head and neck, liver or kidney cancer. The sequenced sample was CD4+ or CD8+ T cells sorted from blood, obtained in a trial of the OX40 agonist ivuxolimab. The CDR3 in this case is CASSLGRGGTEAFF. In nucleotide form, the sequence is TGTGCCAGTAGTCTAGGACGGGGAGGCACTGAAGCTTTCTTT.